This entry lists 13 T cell receptor beta chains sequenced from one sample in a study of T cell responses to AZD1222 COVID-19 vaccine. The data were produced by immunoSEQ multiplex PCR, yet TCRdb's version contains in-frame clones alone and is incomplete. The table records around 140,000 clones, about 93% of them present only once. The sample in question was peripheral blood, obtained on day 0 of AZD1222 vaccination. These receptors were taken from an adult in good health.

V gene TRBV18 combines with J gene TRBJ1-1; possible D gene TRBD1, 5 bases. This CDR3 spans 16 amino acids. Trimming removed 0 bases at V and 1 base at J, with 12 bases between. CDR1 is KGHSH, CDR2 LQKENI, per germline. In DNA, the CDR3 is TGTGCCAGCTCACCACCGTCAGGGCCGTCGAACACTGAAGCTTTCTTT. Its protein product is CASSPPSGPSNTEAFF.

The chain uses TRBV7-9 and TRBJ1-4; D may be TRBD1 (5 bases). The CDR3 is 12 amino acids. Germline CDR1 is SEHNR and CDR2 is FQNEAQ (reference sequence). The V end lost 8 bases, the J end lost 7 bases, and 11 bases lay between the germline ends. The CDR3 sequence: CASGRGGEKLFF. The CDR3 nucleotides read TGTGCCAGCGGAAGGGGTGGTGAAAAACTGTTTTTT.

This chain joins TRBV14 and TRBJ2-7, with no clear D. The CDR3 contains 13 residues. With 0 bases removed from V and 7 bases from J, the gap between germline ends came to 10 bases. Germline V gives CDR1 SGHDN, CDR2 FVKESK. CDR3 sequence (DNA): TGTGCCAGCAGCCAAGACCCTGGCAGGGAGCAGTACTTC. Translation: CASSQDPGREQYF.

The chain employs TRBV7-6 and TRBJ1-1; no firm D call. Trimming shortened V by 6 bases and J by 0 bases, and 14 bases separated the two germline ends. The CDR3 covers 15 residues. The germline V gene has CDR1 SGHVS and CDR2 FNYEAQ. DNA for the CDR3: TGTGCCAGCAGACCGGGTAGAGGGTTGAACACTGAAGCTTTCTTT. Amino acids: CASRPGRGLNTEAFF.

The J gene is TRBJ2-7, the V gene TRBV5-8; D not certain. V was cut by 2 bases and J by 1 base, with 1 base left in between. This CDR3 spans 11 amino acids. Germline V lookup: CDR1 SGHTS, CDR2 YDEGEE. CDR3 region: CASSFSYEQYF. CDR3 DNA: TGTGCCAGCAGCTTTTCCTACGAGCAGTACTTC.

The gene calls are TRBV30 and TRBJ2-7; TRBD1 aligns across 7 bases. The CDR3 runs 13 residues. The germline CDR1 and CDR2 sequences are GTSNPN and SVGIG (reference sequence). V trimming: 2 bases; J trimming: 4 bases; junction bases outside the gene matches: 5. In DNA, the CDR3 is TGTGCCTGGAGTCCGGGACAGCAGTACGAGCAGTACTTC. It is translated as CAWSPGQQYEQYF.

The gene calls are TRBV5-8 and TRBJ2-5; 10 bases map to TRBD1. CDR1 and CDR2 (germline): SGHTS, YDEGEE. Trimming at V came to 3 bases and at J to 2 bases, leaving 1 base not matched to a gene. CDR3 length equals 14 residues. CDR3 protein: CASSWDRGQETQYF. The DNA for the CDR3 is TGTGCCAGCAGCTGGGACAGGGGACAAGAGACCCAGTACTTC.

The chain employs TRBV27 and TRBJ1-5; D possibly corresponds to TRBD1 (5 bases). The CDR3 has 11 amino acids. The germline V gene encodes CDR1 MNHEY and CDR2 SMNVEV (reference sequence). V was shortened by 8 bases and J by 9 bases, with 11 bases between the two germline ends. The CDR3 is CASGTVGPQHF. The CDR3 bases are TGTGCCAGCGGGACTGTGGGGCCCCAGCATTTT.

The V and J genes are TRBV3-1 (or the pseudogene TRBV3-2) and TRBJ1-1; 9 positions match TRBD1. The germline CDR1 and CDR2 sequences are LGHDT and YNNKEL (reference sequence). The CDR3 has 13 amino acids. V was pared by 4 bases and J by 11 bases, with 8 bases of the junction left unmatched. CDR3 nucleotides: TGTGCCAGCAGCCCAGACCGGGACAGGGCCGCTTTCTTT. Its translation: CASSPDRDRAAFF.

The chain carries TRBV2 and TRBJ2-2; D is perhaps TRBD2 (7 bases). The CDR3 contains 14 residues. Germline V lookup: CDR1 SNHLY, CDR2 FYNNEI. V lost 7 bases and J 6 bases, leaving 15 bases between the germline ends. The CDR3 loop reads CASTLQGGPGELFF. CDR3 DNA sequence: TGTGCCAGCACCTTACAGGGAGGGCCCGGGGAGCTGTTTTTT. Using reference TRBV2 and TRBJ2-2 for the parts outside the CDR3, the full variable domain is EPEVTQTPSHQVTQMGQEVILRCVPISNHLYFYWYRQILGQKVEFLVSFYNNEISEKSEIFDDQFSVERPDGSNFTLKIRSTKLEDSAMYFCASTLQGGPGELFFGEGSRLTVL.

This rearrangement joins TRBV3-1 (or the pseudogene TRBV3-2) to TRBJ2-1; 8 bases line up with TRBD1. The CDR3 spans 15 residues. Germline values: CDR1 LGHDT, CDR2 YNNKEL (reference sequence). V lost 5 bases and J lost 7; bases outside the gene matches: 10. The CDR3: CASSYRTGLVNEQFF. The CDR3 nucleotides read TGTGCCAGCAGCTATAGGACAGGGCTGGTTAATGAGCAGTTCTTC.

The rearrangement joins TRBV4-1 to TRBJ1-5, with TRBD1 identical over 8 bases. Per germline, CDR1 MGHRA and CDR2 YSYEKL. The CDR3 totals 19 residues. Germline trimming cut 1 base from V and 1 base from J; bases unmatched to any gene: 12. The chain's CDR3 is CASSQGVVRTGMSNQPQHF. CDR3 DNA sequence: TGCGCCAGCAGCCAAGGGGTGGTAAGGACAGGGATGAGCAATCAGCCCCAGCATTTT.

This clone was detected a few times. The CDR3 DNA sequence: TGTGCCAGCAGTTACTCGACAGGGGCTGGCTATGGCTACACCTTC. Its translation is CASSYSTGAGYGYTF. This chain joins TRBV6-5 and TRBJ1-2, with TRBD1 identical over 8 bases. Unmatched junction bases numbered 4, after V lost 0 bases and J lost 4 bases. Germline V CDR1 and CDR2: MNHEY, SVGAGI. The CDR3 consists of 15 residues.